Below, one T cell receptor (beta chain) is given with its context. The antigen is unknown. This specimen belongs to a study of cytomegalovirus exposure and HLA in healthy donors. Overall study findings and caveats: Confirmation in vitro established that three CMV-associated chains were specific for CMV antigens. Equally common other TCR beta chains were less clonally expanded than HLA-associated ones, a later analysis found.

The PCR was carried out with 60 Vbeta primers and 13 Jbeta primers. Here immunoSEQ multiplex PCR was the method, and the copy in TCRdb shows in-frame clones only, minus some. The sample lists 130,000 to 150,000 clones; about four fifths were seen once. There are 11 residues in the CDR3. In germline, CDR1 is DFQATT, CDR2 SNEGSKA (reference sequence). After removal of 7 bases from V and 4 bases from J, the junction contained 2 bases not matched to a gene. This rearrangement joins TRBV20-1 to TRBJ2-3, with 7 bases aligning to TRBD1. The sample taken for sequencing was PBMCs. The sequence came from a man younger than 40 in good health and CMV-seropositive. This CDR3 reads CSGGQADTQYF. CDR3 nucleotide sequence: TGCAGTGGCGGACAGGCAGATACGCAGTATTTT.